This is a list of T cell receptor beta chains from one sample in a study of T cell responses to AZD1222 COVID-19 vaccine. Only in-frame clones appear in the TCRdb table, and some are missing; sequencing was by immunoSEQ multiplex PCR. The sample includes 120,000 to 150,000 clones, 85% to 95% seen only once; the top ten take approximately 2.9%. The sequences come from peripheral blood, collected on day 0 of MenACWY control vaccination. These receptors all come from an adult in good health. The CDR3 runs from the conserved cysteine through the conserved F or W. A D gene is named only where the DNA matches it firmly. The size field is filled for only some rows; it gives once, few, many or a size class.

d_gene	v_gene	j_gene	abundance	CDR3nt	CDR3aa
TRBD1	TRBV6-2/TRBV6-3	TRBJ2-1	NA	TGTGCCAGCAGTTACAGCCCATTGGACAGGGGGGCATACAATGAGCAGTTCTTC	CASSYSPLDRGAYNEQFF
NA	TRBV15	TRBJ1-5	NA	TGTGCCACCAGCAGAGATAAAGGGGTAAATCAGCCCCAGCATTTT	CATSRDKGVNQPQHF
TRBD1	TRBV28	TRBJ2-2	NA	TGTGCCAGCAGTTTGGGACAGGGTTGGACCGGGGAGCTGTTTTTT	CASSLGQGWTGELFF
NA	TRBV10-3	TRBJ2-7	NA	TGTGCCATCAGTGAGAGGGCAGGGGATGAGCAGTACTTC	CAISERAGDEQYF
NA	TRBV18	TRBJ2-1	NA	TGTGCCAGCTCACTGAGCGGAGGATACAATGAGCAGTTCTTC	CASSLSGGYNEQFF
NA	TRBV15	TRBJ2-2	NA	TGTGCCACCAGCAGAGATCAGGGCAGGGGAACCGGGGAGCTGTTTTTT	CATSRDQGRGTGELFF
TRBD2	TRBV9	TRBJ2-5	NA	TGTGCCAGCAGCTTCCATGGGGGGGAAGAGACCCAGTACTTC	CASSFHGGEETQYF
NA	TRBV6-5	TRBJ1-3	NA	TGTGCCAGCAGTTCCTCGGGAAGCTCTGGAAACACCATATATTTT	CASSSSGSSGNTIYF
NA	TRBV6-5	TRBJ1-5	NA	TGTGCCAGCAGTTACCAGGAGAATCAGCCCCAGCATTTT	CASSYQENQPQHF
TRBD2	TRBV10-2	TRBJ2-3	NA	TGCGCCAGCAGGGGACTAGCGGGAGATACGCAGTATTTT	CASRGLAGDTQYF
NA	TRBV2	TRBJ2-7	NA	TGTGCCAGCAGTCGGAACCCTGACACCTACGAGCAGTACTTC	CASSRNPDTYEQYF
TRBD1	TRBV18	TRBJ2-5	once	TGTGCCAGCTCATTGGGGGACAGGGTGCAAGAGACCCAGTACTTC	CASSLGDRVQETQYF
TRBD1	TRBV29-1	TRBJ2-7	once	TGCAGCGTTGAAGTAATCGACAGGGGGGCTTACGAGCAGTACTTC	CSVEVIDRGAYEQYF
TRBD1	TRBV4-1	TRBJ1-5	NA	TGCGCCAGCAGCCAAGATGAACAGGGGGCGAGCAATCAGCCCCAGCATTTT	CASSQDEQGASNQPQHF
TRBD2	TRBV5-4	TRBJ2-3	NA	TGTGCCAGCAGCTTGGGAGCGGGAGCAGTCACAGATACGCAGTATTTT	CASSLGAGAVTDTQYF
NA	TRBV5-5	TRBJ1-1	NA	TGTGCCAGCAGCTTGGGGCAGTACATGAACACTGAAGCTTTCTTT	CASSLGQYMNTEAFF
NA	TRBV11-2	TRBJ1-6	NA	TGTGCCAGCAGCTTAGAAGCCAATTCACCCCTCCACTTT	CASSLEANSPLHF
NA	TRBV18	TRBJ1-3	NA	TGTGCCAGCTCACCAGCCCGCTCTGGAAACACCATATATTTT	CASSPARSGNTIYF
NA	TRBV11-2	TRBJ1-6	NA	TGTGCCAGCAGCTTAGAACCACAGGCGGCCCTCCACTTT	CASSLEPQAALHF
TRBD1	TRBV18	TRBJ1-3	NA	TGTGCCAGCTCACCCCCCGGGACAGGGACCACCATATATTTT	CASSPPGTGTTIYF
NA	TRBV6-1	TRBJ1-5	NA	TGTGCCAGCAGTGAAGCAGGGGGTTGGGGCAATCAGCCCCAGCATTTT	CASSEAGGWGNQPQHF
NA	TRBV18	TRBJ2-3	NA	TGTGCCAGCTCACCACTTAGTAGCACAGATACGCAGTATTTT	CASSPLSSTDTQYF
NA	TRBV24-1	TRBJ2-3	NA	TGTGCCACCAGTGATTTTGGGGCAGATACGCAGTATTTT	CATSDFGADTQYF
NA	TRBV10-3	TRBJ1-1	NA	TGTGCCATCAGTGGGAGGACCACGGACACTGAAGCTTTCTTT	CAISGRTTDTEAFF
NA	TRBV6-1	TRBJ2-3	NA	TGTGCCAGCAGTGAAGCGGGGAGCACAGATACGCAGTATTTT	CASSEAGSTDTQYF
NA	TRBV7-3	TRBJ1-1	NA	TGTGCCAGCAGCTTATTTCCGCAGGGGCCTTCGAACACTGAAGCTTTCTTT	CASSLFPQGPSNTEAFF
TRBD1	TRBV5-1	TRBJ2-3	NA	TGCGCCAGCGGGAAGGGGTTGGACAGGGGCGGCGATACGCAGTATTTT	CASGKGLDRGGDTQYF
NA	TRBV28	TRBJ2-2	NA	TGTGCCAGCGCTAGGGCAGGGGATCGGGGGGAGCTGTTTTTT	CASARAGDRGELFF